Here is one T cell receptor (beta chain) with its context. The entry originates in a study of blood T cell repertoires in COVID-19. Study information: T cells, B-cell-depleted T cells, or PBMCs provided the cDNA or gDNA that served as material.

Germline V gene data show CDR1 as MDHEN and CDR2 as SYDVKM. The junction had 3 bases not matched to a gene; V was cut back by 4 bases and J by 6 bases. This CDR3 spans 14 amino acids. Here immunoSEQ multiplex PCR was the method, and the copy in TCRdb shows in-frame clones only, minus some. The sample yields around 110,000 clones, under 95% seen once. This clonotype originated in a woman aged 30 to 39 with acute or convalescent COVID-19. The V gene is TRBV28, the J gene TRBJ2-1; 10 bases agree with TRBD1. Sequencing was done on a sample of peripheral blood. As DNA, the CDR3 is TGTGCCAGCAGTTCCGGACAGGGGGGCAATGAGCAGTTCTTC. As protein: CASSSGQGGNEQFF.